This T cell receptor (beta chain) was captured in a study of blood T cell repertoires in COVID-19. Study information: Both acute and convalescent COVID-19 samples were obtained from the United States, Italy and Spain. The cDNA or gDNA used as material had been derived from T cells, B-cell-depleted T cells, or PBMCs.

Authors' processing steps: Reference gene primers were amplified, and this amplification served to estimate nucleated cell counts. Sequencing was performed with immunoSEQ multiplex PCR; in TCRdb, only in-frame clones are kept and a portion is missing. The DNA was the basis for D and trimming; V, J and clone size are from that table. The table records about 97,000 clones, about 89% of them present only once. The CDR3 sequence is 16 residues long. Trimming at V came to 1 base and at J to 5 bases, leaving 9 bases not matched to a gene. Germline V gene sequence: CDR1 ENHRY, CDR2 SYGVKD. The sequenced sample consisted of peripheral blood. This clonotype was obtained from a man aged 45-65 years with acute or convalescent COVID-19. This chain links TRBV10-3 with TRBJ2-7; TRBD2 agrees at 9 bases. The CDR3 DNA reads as TGTGCCATCAGTGAGTTGATTGGCGGGGGGGGCGACGAGCAGTACTTC. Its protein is CAISELIGGGGDEQYF.